The 12 T cell receptor beta chains below were found in one sample sequenced in a study of cytomegalovirus exposure and HLA in healthy donors. PCR used 60 Vbeta primers and 13 Jbeta primers. Some clones are missing from TCRdb's copy, which holds only in-frame ones; the method was immunoSEQ multiplex PCR. The sample shows 190,000 or so clones, less than 90% of them seen only once. Input material: PBMCs. Receptors were obtained from a man aged 50 to 59 in good health and CMV-seronegative.

V usage is TRBV11-3 and J usage is TRBJ2-2; TRBD2 matches 9 bases. The length of the CDR3 is 16 residues. With V trimmed by 5 bases and J by 5 bases, 9 bases remained unmatched. Germline V gives CDR1 SGHNT, CDR2 YENEEA. CDR3 in amino acids: CASSPKAGGRTGELFF. CDR3 DNA: TGTGCCAGCAGCCCGAAAGCGGGAGGACGAACCGGGGAGCTGTTTTTT.

The chain recombines TRBV15 with TRBJ2-4, with 7 bases fitting TRBD2. The CDR3 has 14 residues. CDR1 is LNHNV and CDR2 is YYDKDF in the germline V gene (reference sequence). Unmatched junction bases numbered 2, after V lost 1 base and J lost 5 bases. The CDR3 loop reads CATSRGGGENIQYF. The CDR3 nucleotides are TGTGCCACCAGCAGAGGGGGGGGAGAAAACATTCAGTACTTC.

The chain uses TRBV21-1 and TRBJ1-2. TRBV21-1 is deemed a pseudogene. The CDR3 is 13 amino acids. In DNA, the CDR3 is TGTGCCAGCAGCCCTCGCGGGGCCGGGGGCTACACCTTC. Its translation: CASSPRGAGGYTF.

The gene calls are TRBV5-1 and TRBJ1-4; a possible D gene is TRBD1 (6 bases). The CDR3 has 14 amino acids. Germline V gene data show CDR1 as SGHRS and CDR2 as YFSETQ. With 0 bases removed from V and 8 bases from J, the gap between germline ends came to 11 bases. The CDR3 reads CASSLGGGVEKLFF. In DNA, the CDR3 is TGCGCCAGCAGCTTGGGAGGGGGAGTCGAAAAACTGTTTTTT. Supplemented by reference TRBV5-1 and TRBJ1-4, the full variable domain reads KAGVTQTPRYLIKTRGQQVTLSCSPISGHRSVSWYQQTPGQGLQFLFEYFSETQRNKGNFPGRFSGRQFSNSRSEMNVSTLELGDSALYLCASSLGGGVEKLFFGSGTQLSVL.

Turning to this clone: The junction and the germline gene differ at one end; a read error may be behind it. The V and J genes are TRBV7-9 and TRBJ2-3; 7 positions agree with TRBD2. Germline CDR1 and CDR2: SEHNR and FQNEAQ (reference sequence). There are 16 residues in the CDR3. The CDR3 sequence is CSSSPRGSGSTDTQYF. The DNA for the CDR3 is TGTTCCAGCAGCCCCCGGGGTAGCGGGTCCACAGATACGCAGTATTTT.

The chain carries TRBV7-8 and TRBJ1-5; D is unclear. V was cut by 3 bases and J by 3 bases, with 12 bases left in between. This CDR3 contains 15 residues. Germline loops: CDR1 SGHVS, CDR2 FQNEAQ. The CDR3 here is CASSFSAQDNQPQHF. DNA for the CDR3: TGTGCCAGCAGCTTTTCAGCGCAAGACAATCAGCCCCAGCATTTT.

A remark on this clone: Additional DNA sequences in this sample encode the identical CDR3. The chain is built from TRBV7-9 and TRBJ1-5; the D gene is possibly TRBD1 (5 bases). The length of the CDR3 is 14 residues. The V and J ends lost 1 base and 4 bases respectively, with 8 bases between them. In germline, CDR1 is SEHNR, CDR2 FQNEAQ (reference sequence). The chain's CDR3 is CASSLGQGNQPQHF. In DNA form, the CDR3 reads TGTGCCAGCAGCTTAGGGCAGGGTAATCAGCCCCAGCATTTT.

This clone was counted between two and nine times. The rearrangement links TRBV7-9 to TRBJ1-2; TRBD1 might be the D (5 bases). V dropped 0 bases and J dropped 8 bases, with 10 bases sitting between them. Germline loops: CDR1 SEHNR, CDR2 FQNEAQ (reference sequence). The CDR3 length is 13 residues. The CDR3 loop reads CASSLAAQGGYTF. The CDR3 DNA sequence: TGTGCCAGCAGCTTAGCCGCCCAGGGCGGCTACACCTTC. Together with reference TRBV7-9 and TRBJ1-2, the CDR3 gives the full variable domain: DTGVSQNPRHKITKRGQNVTFRCDPISEHNRLYWYRQTLGQGPEFLTYFQNEAQLEKSRLLSDRFSAERPKGSFSTLEIQRTEQGDSAMYLCASSLAAQGGYTFGSGTRLTVV.

The chain links TRBV6-5 to TRBJ2-1; 12 bases are shared with TRBD2. This CDR3 has 14 residues. The J segment lost 6 bases and the V segment lost 6 bases, leaving 3 bases of the junction unmatched. The V gene's germline CDR1 is MNHEY and CDR2 SVGAGI. The CDR3 region is CASRTSGGSNEQFF. CDR3 coding DNA: TGTGCCAGCAGAACTAGCGGGGGGAGCAATGAGCAGTTCTTC.

The chain carries TRBV15 and TRBJ2-5; D possibly corresponds to TRBD1 (5 bases). The CDR3 loop spans 15 amino acids. Deletions cut 4 bases from V and 2 bases from J, with 14 bases between. Per germline, CDR1 LNHNV and CDR2 YYDKDF (reference sequence). Here the CDR3 DNA reads TGTGCCACCAGCAACCTTAAGGGGCCGCAAGAGACCCAGTACTTC. This gives the protein CATSNLKGPQETQYF.

V gene TRBV2 combines with J gene TRBJ1-4, with 9 positions matching TRBD1. This CDR3 spans 14 amino acids. J was trimmed by 8 bases and V by 6 bases; bases with no gene match: 7. From germline, CDR1 is SNHLY and CDR2 FYNNEI. For the CDR3, the DNA is TGTGCCAGCAGGGCCGGGACAGGGTACGAAAAACTGTTTTTT. Its translation: CASRAGTGYEKLFF. Together with reference TRBV2 and TRBJ1-4, the CDR3 gives the full variable domain: EPEVTQTPSHQVTQMGQEVILRCVPISNHLYFYWYRQILGQKVEFLVSFYNNEISEKSEIFDDQFSVERPDGSNFTLKIRSTKLEDSAMYFCASRAGTGYEKLFFGSGTQLSVL.

This chain links TRBV6-5 with TRBJ2-1, with TRBD2 matching 7 bases. V shed 6 bases and J 3 bases; nucleotides not matched to a gene: 8. Germline V lookup: CDR1 MNHEY, CDR2 SVGAGI. The CDR3 is 15 residues long. In DNA form, the CDR3 reads TGTGCCAGCAGGCGAACTAGCGAACGCTACAATGAGCAGTTCTTC. It translates to CASRRTSERYNEQFF.